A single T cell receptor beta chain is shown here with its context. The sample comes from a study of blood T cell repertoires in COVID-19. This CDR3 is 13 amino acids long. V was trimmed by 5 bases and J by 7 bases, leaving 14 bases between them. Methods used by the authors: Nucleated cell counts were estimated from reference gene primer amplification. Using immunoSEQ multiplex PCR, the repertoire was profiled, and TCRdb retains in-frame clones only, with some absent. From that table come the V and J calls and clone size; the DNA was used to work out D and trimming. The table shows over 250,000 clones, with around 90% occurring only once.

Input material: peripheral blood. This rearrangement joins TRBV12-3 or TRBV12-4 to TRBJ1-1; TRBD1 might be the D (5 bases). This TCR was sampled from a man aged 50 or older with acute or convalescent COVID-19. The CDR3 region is CASSSRVSGEAFF. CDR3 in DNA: TGTGCCAGCAGTAGCAGGGTATCCGGTGAAGCTTTCTTT.